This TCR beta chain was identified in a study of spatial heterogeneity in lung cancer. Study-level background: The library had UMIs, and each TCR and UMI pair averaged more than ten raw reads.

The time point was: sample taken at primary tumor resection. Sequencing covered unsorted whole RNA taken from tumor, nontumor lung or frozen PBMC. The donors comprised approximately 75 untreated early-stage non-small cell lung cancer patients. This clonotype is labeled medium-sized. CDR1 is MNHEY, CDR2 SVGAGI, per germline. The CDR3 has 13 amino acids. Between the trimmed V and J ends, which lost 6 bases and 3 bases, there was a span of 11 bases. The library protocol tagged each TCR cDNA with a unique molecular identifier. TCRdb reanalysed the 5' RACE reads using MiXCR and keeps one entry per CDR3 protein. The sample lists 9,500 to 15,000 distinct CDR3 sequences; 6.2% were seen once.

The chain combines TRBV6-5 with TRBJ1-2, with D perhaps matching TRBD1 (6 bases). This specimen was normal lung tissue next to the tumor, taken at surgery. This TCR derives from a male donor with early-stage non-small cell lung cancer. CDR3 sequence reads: CASSLTGDYGYTF. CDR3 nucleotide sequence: TGTGCCAGCAGCCTGACAGGTGACTATGGCTACACCTTC.